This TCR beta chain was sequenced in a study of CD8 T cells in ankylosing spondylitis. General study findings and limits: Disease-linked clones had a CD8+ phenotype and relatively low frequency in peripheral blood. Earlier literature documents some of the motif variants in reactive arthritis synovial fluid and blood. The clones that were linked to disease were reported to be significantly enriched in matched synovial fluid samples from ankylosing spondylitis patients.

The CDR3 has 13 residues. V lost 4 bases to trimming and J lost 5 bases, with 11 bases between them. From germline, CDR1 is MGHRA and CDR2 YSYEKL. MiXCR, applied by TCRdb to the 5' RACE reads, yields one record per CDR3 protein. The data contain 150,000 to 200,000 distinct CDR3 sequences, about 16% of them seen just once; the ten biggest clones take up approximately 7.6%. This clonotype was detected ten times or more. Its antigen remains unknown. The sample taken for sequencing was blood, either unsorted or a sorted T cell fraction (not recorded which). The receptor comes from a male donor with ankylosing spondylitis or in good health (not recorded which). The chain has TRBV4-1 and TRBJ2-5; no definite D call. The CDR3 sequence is CASSLESWETQYF. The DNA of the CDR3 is TGCGCCAGCAGCCTTGAGAGTTGGGAGACCCAGTACTTC.